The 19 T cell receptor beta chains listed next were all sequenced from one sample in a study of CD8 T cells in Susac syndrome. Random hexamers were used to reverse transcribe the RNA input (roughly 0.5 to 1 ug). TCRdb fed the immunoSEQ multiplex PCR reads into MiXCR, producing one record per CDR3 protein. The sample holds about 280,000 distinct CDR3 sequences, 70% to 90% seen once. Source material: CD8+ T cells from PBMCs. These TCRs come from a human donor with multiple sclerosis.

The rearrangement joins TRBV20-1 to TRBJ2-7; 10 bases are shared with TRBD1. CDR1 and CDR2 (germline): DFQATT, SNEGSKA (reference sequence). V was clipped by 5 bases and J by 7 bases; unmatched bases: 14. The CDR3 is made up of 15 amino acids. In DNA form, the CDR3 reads TGCAGTGCTCTGTCCCGGGACAGGGGAGTGGGGGAGCAGTACTTC. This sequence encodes CSALSRDRGVGEQYF.

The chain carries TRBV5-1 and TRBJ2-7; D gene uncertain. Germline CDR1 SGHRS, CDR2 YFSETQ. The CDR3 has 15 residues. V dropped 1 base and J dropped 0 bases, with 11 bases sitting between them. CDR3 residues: CASSLHPGDSYEQYF. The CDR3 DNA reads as TGCGCCAGCAGCTTGCATCCCGGAGACTCCTACGAGCAGTACTTC.

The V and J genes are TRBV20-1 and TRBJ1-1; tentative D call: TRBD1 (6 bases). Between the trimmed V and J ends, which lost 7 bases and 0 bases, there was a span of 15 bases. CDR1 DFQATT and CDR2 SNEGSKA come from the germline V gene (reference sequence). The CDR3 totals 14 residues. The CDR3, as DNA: TGCAGTGGCTTACAGGGTTCCATGAACACTGAAGCTTTCTTT. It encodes CSGLQGSMNTEAFF.

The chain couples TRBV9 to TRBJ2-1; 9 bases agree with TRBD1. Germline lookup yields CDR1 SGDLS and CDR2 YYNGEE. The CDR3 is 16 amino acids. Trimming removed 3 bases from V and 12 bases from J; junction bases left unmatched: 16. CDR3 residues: CASSASRDREFPVQFF. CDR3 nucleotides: TGTGCCAGCAGCGCCAGCCGGGACAGGGAGTTCCCTGTGCAGTTCTTC.

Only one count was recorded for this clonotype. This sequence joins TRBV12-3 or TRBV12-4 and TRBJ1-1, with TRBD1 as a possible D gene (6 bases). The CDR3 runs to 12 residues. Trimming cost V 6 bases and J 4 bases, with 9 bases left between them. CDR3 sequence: CASRLGGTEAFF. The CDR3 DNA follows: TGTGCCAGCAGACTAGGGGGCACTGAAGCTTTCTTT.

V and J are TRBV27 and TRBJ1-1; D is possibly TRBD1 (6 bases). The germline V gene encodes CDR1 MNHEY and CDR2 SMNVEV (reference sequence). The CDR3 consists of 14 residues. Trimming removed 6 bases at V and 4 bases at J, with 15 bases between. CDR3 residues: CASSPVGGFTEAFF. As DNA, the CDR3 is TGTGCCAGCAGCCCCGTAGGGGGGTTCACTGAAGCTTTCTTT.

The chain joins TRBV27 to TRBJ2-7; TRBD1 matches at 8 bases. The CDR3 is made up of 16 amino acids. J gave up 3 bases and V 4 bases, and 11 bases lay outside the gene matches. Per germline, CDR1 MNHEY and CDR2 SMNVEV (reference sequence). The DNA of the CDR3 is TGTGCCAGCAGTTCCAAAAGACAGGGGACAATCTACGAGCAGTACTTC. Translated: CASSSKRQGTIYEQYF.

CDR3 DNA sequence: TGTGCCAGCAGTTTATTTGGGCGGGAGCAGTTCTTC. It specifies CASSLFGREQFF. This sequence joins TRBV27 and TRBJ2-1; the D is unclear. V lost 1 base and J 10 bases, leaving 8 bases between the germline ends. The CDR3 has 12 residues. Germline CDR1 MNHEY, CDR2 SMNVEV (reference sequence).

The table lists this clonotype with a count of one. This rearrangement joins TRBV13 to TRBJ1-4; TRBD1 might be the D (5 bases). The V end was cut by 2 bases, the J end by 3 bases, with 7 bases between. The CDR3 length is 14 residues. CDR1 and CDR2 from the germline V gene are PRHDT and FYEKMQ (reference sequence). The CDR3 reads CASSLRGANEKLFF. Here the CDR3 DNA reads TGTGCCAGCAGCTTACGGGGGGCTAATGAAAAACTGTTTTTT.

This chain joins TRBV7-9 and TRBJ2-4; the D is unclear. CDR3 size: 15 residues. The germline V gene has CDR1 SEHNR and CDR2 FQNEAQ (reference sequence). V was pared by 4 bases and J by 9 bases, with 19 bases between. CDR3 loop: CASSSEHLPQSIQYF. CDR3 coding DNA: TGTGCCAGCAGCTCGGAACATTTGCCCCAAAGCATTCAGTACTTC.

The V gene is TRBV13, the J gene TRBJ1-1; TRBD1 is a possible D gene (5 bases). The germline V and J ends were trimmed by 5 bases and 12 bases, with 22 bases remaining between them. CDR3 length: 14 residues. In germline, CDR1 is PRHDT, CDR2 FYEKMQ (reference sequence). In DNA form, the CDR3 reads TGTGCCAGCAGCCCTCCAGGGCTTCCTATAGACACTTTCTTT. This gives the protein CASSPPGLPIDTFF.

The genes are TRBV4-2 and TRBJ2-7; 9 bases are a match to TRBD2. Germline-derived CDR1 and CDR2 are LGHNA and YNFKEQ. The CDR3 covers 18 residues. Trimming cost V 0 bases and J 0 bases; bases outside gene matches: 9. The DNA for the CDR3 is TGTGCCAGCAGCCAAGAAGCTGTTCTGCGGGAGGGCTCCTACGAGCAGTACTTC. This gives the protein CASSQEAVLREGSYEQYF.

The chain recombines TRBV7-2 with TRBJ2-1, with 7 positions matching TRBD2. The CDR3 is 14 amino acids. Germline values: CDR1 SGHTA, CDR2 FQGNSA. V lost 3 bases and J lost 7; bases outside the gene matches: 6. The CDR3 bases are TGTGCCAGCAGCTTTCCGGCGGGAGAGAATGAGCAGTTCTTC. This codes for CASSFPAGENEQFF. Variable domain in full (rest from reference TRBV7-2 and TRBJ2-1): GAGVSQSPSNKVTEKGKDVELRCDPISGHTALYWYRQSLGQGLEFLIYFQGNSAPDKSGLPSDRFSAERTGGSVSTLTIQRTQQEDSAVYLCASSFPAGENEQFFGPGTRLTVL.

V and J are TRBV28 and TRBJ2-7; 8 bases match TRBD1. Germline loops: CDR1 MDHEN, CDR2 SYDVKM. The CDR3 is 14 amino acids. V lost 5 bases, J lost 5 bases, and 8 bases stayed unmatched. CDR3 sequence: CASSQTGANDEQYF. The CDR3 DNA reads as TGTGCCAGCAGTCAGACAGGGGCCAACGACGAGCAGTACTTC.

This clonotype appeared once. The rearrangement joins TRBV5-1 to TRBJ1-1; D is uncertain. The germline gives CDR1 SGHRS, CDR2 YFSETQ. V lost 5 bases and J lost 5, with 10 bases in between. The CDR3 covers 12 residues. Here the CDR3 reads CASRKRSTEAFF. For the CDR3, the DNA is TGCGCCAGCAGGAAGCGGTCGACTGAAGCTTTCTTT.

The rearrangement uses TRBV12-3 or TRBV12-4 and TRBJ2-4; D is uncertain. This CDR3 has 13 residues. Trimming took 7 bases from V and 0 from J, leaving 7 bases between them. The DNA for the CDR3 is TGTGCCAGCATGCGATTAGCCAAAAACATTCAGTACTTC. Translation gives CASMRLAKNIQYF.

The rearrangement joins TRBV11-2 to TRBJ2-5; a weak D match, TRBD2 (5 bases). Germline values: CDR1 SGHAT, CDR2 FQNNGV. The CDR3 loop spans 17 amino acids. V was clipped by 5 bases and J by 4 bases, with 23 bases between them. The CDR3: CASSPLTSYGLPETQYF. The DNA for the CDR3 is TGTGCCAGCAGCCCCTTAACTAGTTACGGCCTCCCAGAGACCCAGTACTTC.

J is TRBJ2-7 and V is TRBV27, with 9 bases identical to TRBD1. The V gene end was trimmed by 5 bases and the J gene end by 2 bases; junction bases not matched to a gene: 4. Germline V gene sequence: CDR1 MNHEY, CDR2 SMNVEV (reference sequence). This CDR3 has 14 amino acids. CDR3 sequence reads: CASSTGTGPYEQYF. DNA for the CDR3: TGTGCCAGCAGTACCGGGACAGGGCCCTACGAGCAGTACTTC.

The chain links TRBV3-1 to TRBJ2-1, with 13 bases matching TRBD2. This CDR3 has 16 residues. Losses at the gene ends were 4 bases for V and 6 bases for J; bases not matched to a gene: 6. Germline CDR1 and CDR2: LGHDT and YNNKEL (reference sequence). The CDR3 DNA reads TGTGCCAGCAGCCGTCCGGGACTAGCGGGAAGCAATGAGCAGTTCTTC. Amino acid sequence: CASSRPGLAGSNEQFF.